The 28 T cell receptor beta chains in this list originate from one sample, sequenced in a study of CXCR3-negative and CXCR3-positive naive CD8 T cells. General study points: Higher TRB CDR3 hydrophobicity marked CXCR3-positive naive cells relative to CXCR3-negative naive cells.

UMI-labeled TRB cDNA libraries were prepared by 5' RACE. TCRdb re-called the 5' RACE reads and catalogs CDR3 proteins one per entry, DNA excluded. This listing includes around 160,000 distinct CDR3 sequences. For these TCRs, the target antigens are not known. Sequences were obtained from naive CXCR3+ CD8+ T cells from blood. Subset denoted: CD45RO-CCR7+CD27+CD95- naive CD8+ T cells expressing CXCR3 (TNR3+). These receptors originate from a human donor in good health. Some clones in this sample may be carry-over from other donors' samples.

This chain connects TRBV2 to TRBJ1-1. The length of the CDR3 is 14 residues. In germline, CDR1 is SNHLY, CDR2 FYNNEI. The CDR3 loop is CASSEVPGSTEAFF.

This chain links TRBV28 with TRBJ1-2; without DNA, the TCRdb call of TRBD1 cannot be checked. The germline V gene has CDR1 MDHEN and CDR2 SYDVKM. This CDR3 is 15 amino acids long. The CDR3 sequence: CASGEQTGGLYGYTF.

This chain connects TRBV12-5 to TRBJ2-1; the TCRdb call, TRBD2, lacks DNA for checking. The germline V gene encodes CDR1 LGHNT and CDR2 FRNRAP. The CDR3 loop spans 13 amino acids. CDR3 in amino acids: CASGPGLADEQFF.

The rearrangement joins TRBV7-2 to TRBJ2-3. The CDR3 spans 16 residues. CDR1 is SGHTA and CDR2 is FQGNSA in the germline V gene. This CDR3 is CASSLIQRLWTDTQYF.

CDR3 sequence reads: CASSYGHLTLADPYEQYF. The chain carries TRBV6-6 and TRBJ2-7; with no DNA, the TCRdb D assignment of TRBD2 cannot be verified. The germline gives CDR1 MNHNY, CDR2 SVGAGI (reference sequence). The CDR3 runs to 18 residues.

The CDR3 loop is CSVVTGESYEQYF. The chain joins TRBV29-1 to TRBJ2-7. CDR1 and CDR2 (germline): SQVTM, ANQGSEA. There are 13 residues in the CDR3.

The chain joins TRBV7-2 to TRBJ2-7; TCRdb returns TRBD2, unconfirmable since there is no DNA. Germline CDR1 is SGHTA and CDR2 is FQGNSA. CDR3 length: 16 residues. The CDR3 here is CASSSDLAGGPHEQYF.

The chain recombines TRBV30 with TRBJ2-1; with no DNA, the TCRdb D assignment of TRBD1 cannot be verified. Germline CDR1 GTSNPN, CDR2 SVGIG (reference sequence). CDR3 length: 13 residues. The CDR3 protein is CAWSEDRDNEQFF.

The chain recombines TRBV6-5 with TRBJ2-7; TCRdb's assignment of TRBD1 cannot be checked, as there is no DNA. Germline V gene data show CDR1 as MNHEY and CDR2 as SVGAGI. The CDR3 is 12 amino acids. The CDR3 reads CATGTGNLEQYF.

The gene calls are TRBV12-3 or TRBV12-4 and TRBJ2-3; as DNA is missing, the TRBD1 call by TCRdb cannot be tested. The CDR3 is made up of 14 amino acids. CDR3 amino acids: CASSLRGSTDTQYF.

The chain carries TRBV4-3 and TRBJ1-2; with no DNA, the TCRdb D assignment of TRBD1 cannot be verified. Germline lookup yields CDR1 LGHNA and CDR2 YSLEER. The CDR3 runs to 20 residues. The CDR3 loop reads CASSQDPNGQGNSRRNGYTF.

The V and J genes are TRBV23-1 and TRBJ1-2. TRBV23-1 is an ORF, and what it does is uncertain. The length of the CDR3 is 14 residues. Here the CDR3 reads CASSQTSQRCGYTF.

This chain uses TRBV19 with TRBJ2-1; TCRdb's assignment of TRBD2 cannot be checked, as there is no DNA. In germline, CDR1 is LNHDA, CDR2 SQIVND (reference sequence). CDR3 size: 16 residues. The chain's CDR3 is CASSGLAGAVLNEQFF.

This chain joins TRBV5-4 and TRBJ2-7; TCRdb selects TRBD1, and the lack of DNA leaves this call unchecked. The V gene's germline CDR1 is SGHNT and CDR2 YYREEE (reference sequence). The CDR3 is 15 residues long. The CDR3 protein is CASSLQGEHPYEQYF.

The chain has TRBV16 and TRBJ1-2; lacking DNA, the TRBD1 call made by TCRdb goes unchecked. The germline gives CDR1 KGHSY, CDR2 FQNENV. This CDR3 is built from 15 residues. The CDR3 loop reads CASSPTPTDYYGYTF.

The chain combines TRBV6-5 with TRBJ2-7. CDR1 MNHEY and CDR2 SVGAGI come from the germline V gene. The length of the CDR3 is 13 residues. The chain's CDR3 is CASRYDRTYEQYF.

This chain uses TRBV7-2 with TRBJ1-3. This CDR3 has 17 residues. Germline V gene data show CDR1 as SGHTA and CDR2 as FQGNSA. CDR3 region: CASSLGGGRESGNTIYF.

This chain uses TRBV10-3 with TRBJ1-1. This CDR3 comprises 12 residues. The germline V gene encodes CDR1 ENHRY and CDR2 SYGVKD. The CDR3 sequence is CAIRDGNTEAFF.

The rearrangement joins TRBV29-1 to TRBJ2-3; without DNA, the TCRdb call of TRBD2 cannot be checked. Germline-derived CDR1 and CDR2 are SQVTM and ANQGSEA. The CDR3 is 22 amino acids. The CDR3 is CSVEWAEPGLAGGYPNTDTQYF.

V gene TRBV9 combines with J gene TRBJ2-1; no DNA is available, so the TRBD2 call from TCRdb remains unchecked. Germline CDR1 is SGDLS and CDR2 is YYNGEE. This CDR3 has 15 residues. This CDR3 reads CASSVGLAGEHEQFF.

The J gene is TRBJ2-7, the V gene TRBV7-9; TCRdb's D call, TRBD1, is unchecked because there is no DNA. Germline-derived CDR1 and CDR2 are SEHNR and FQNEAQ (reference sequence). CDR3 length equals 16 residues. The CDR3 here is CASSLKALGQAYEQYF.

The rearrangement uses TRBV6-2 or TRBV6-3 and TRBJ2-1; absent DNA, TCRdb's TRBD1 call cannot be checked. This CDR3 has 13 amino acids. In germline, CDR1 is MNHEY, CDR2 SVGEGT. The CDR3 loop is CASSPPAGNEQFF.

V gene TRBV7-9 combines with J gene TRBJ2-1. This CDR3 has 14 amino acids. Per germline, CDR1 SEHNR and CDR2 FQNEAQ (reference sequence). This chain's CDR3 is CASSPTTLHNEQFF.

The V and J genes are TRBV20-1 and TRBJ2-7; TCRdb outputs TRBD2, but without DNA this stays unchecked. There are 17 residues in the CDR3. From germline, CDR1 is DFQATT and CDR2 SNEGSKA (reference sequence). The CDR3 loop is CSALTIGLAGRIGEQYF.

The chain links TRBV12-3 or TRBV12-4 to TRBJ2-1; the TRBD2 assignment by TCRdb is unverifiable without DNA. This CDR3 has 15 residues. CDR3 residues: CASTTAGSSYNEQFF.

J is TRBJ2-7 and V is TRBV29-1; with no DNA, the TCRdb D assignment of TRBD2 cannot be verified. This CDR3 comprises 16 residues. From germline, CDR1 is SQVTM and CDR2 ANQGSEA. The CDR3 here is CSVETRRRANSYEQYF.

V is TRBV19 and J is TRBJ1-2. Per germline, CDR1 LNHDA and CDR2 SQIVND (reference sequence). The CDR3 loop spans 12 amino acids. The chain's CDR3 is CASSIGGNGYTF.

The gene calls are TRBV7-6 and TRBJ2-2; no DNA is available, so the TRBD1 call from TCRdb remains unchecked. The CDR3 loop spans 17 amino acids. CDR1 is SGHVS and CDR2 is FNYEAQ in the germline V gene. Here the CDR3 reads CASSFSVRGGRTGELFF.